The 24 T cell receptor beta chains below were found in one sample sequenced in a study of shared clonotypes between healthy human individuals. Clones were sequenced by immunoSEQ multiplex PCR, and TCRdb holds only the in-frame ones, with some missing. The sample contains 1 million to 1.2 million clones, roughly 77% of which appear only once. Sequencing input: memory CD4+ T cells from PBMCs. Noted subset: CD45RA-negative fraction. These receptors were collected from a man aged 18-30 years in good health. Some clones in this sample may be carry-over from other donors' samples.

The rearrangement joins TRBV5-4 to TRBJ1-1; 7 bases map to TRBD1. The V gene end was trimmed by 4 bases and the J gene end by 3 bases; junction bases not matched to a gene: 9. From germline, CDR1 is SGHNT and CDR2 YYREEE (reference sequence). There are 15 residues in the CDR3. The CDR3 loop is CASSETRGFYTEAFF. The CDR3, as DNA: TGTGCCAGCAGCGAGACCAGGGGGTTTTACACTGAAGCTTTCTTT.

The V and J genes are TRBV6-1 and TRBJ1-5; D gene ambiguous. The CDR3 extends over 15 amino acids. Trimming pared 1 base from V and 6 bases from J, leaving 13 bases between. Germline V CDR1 and CDR2: MNHNS, SASEGT. The CDR3 sequence: CASSEGWQSGQPQHF. The CDR3 region has the DNA TGTGCCAGCAGTGAAGGCTGGCAGTCGGGTCAGCCCCAGCATTTT.

Only one count was recorded for this clone. The V call is TRBV28, the J call TRBJ2-2, with TRBD1 identical over 7 bases. J was trimmed by 1 base and V by 8 bases; bases with no gene match: 7. This CDR3 region has 15 residues. The germline gives CDR1 MDHEN, CDR2 SYDVKM. The CDR3 DNA reads as TGTGCCAGCTACCCCGGGACAGAGAACACCGGGGAGCTGTTTTTT. Amino acids: CASYPGTENTGELFF.

On this clone itself: Additional DNA sequences in this sample encode the identical CDR3. This chain uses TRBV28 with TRBJ2-5; 7 bases line up with TRBD1. The J segment lost 1 base and the V segment lost 3 bases, leaving 5 bases of the junction unmatched. The germline V gene has CDR1 MDHEN and CDR2 SYDVKM. The length of the CDR3 is 15 residues. CDR3 protein: CASSLGQIIQETQYF. The CDR3, as DNA: TGTGCCAGCAGTTTGGGACAGATCATCCAAGAGACCCAGTACTTC.

The chain uses TRBV28 and TRBJ2-7, with D uncertain. The germline CDR1 and CDR2 sequences are MDHEN and SYDVKM. The CDR3 sequence is 13 residues long. Between the trimmed V and J ends, which lost 3 bases and 3 bases, there was a span of 9 bases. The CDR3 sequence is CASSFPDIYEQYF. DNA for the CDR3: TGTGCCAGCAGTTTCCCTGACATCTACGAGCAGTACTTC.

This clone appeared a few times. V and J are TRBV9 and TRBJ2-3; 7 bases fit TRBD2. This CDR3 spans 16 amino acids. The germline gives CDR1 SGDLS, CDR2 YYNGEE. V gave up 4 bases and J gave up 2 bases; unmatched junction bases: 10. CDR3 in amino acids: CASSPPGLADTDTQYF. The DNA for the CDR3 is TGTGCCAGCAGCCCCCCGGGGCTAGCGGACACAGATACGCAGTATTTT.

The chain employs TRBV30 and TRBJ2-3; 10 bases are a match to TRBD2. The CDR3 is made up of 14 amino acids. The germline V gene has CDR1 GTSNPN and CDR2 SVGIG (reference sequence). Trimming cost V 6 bases and J 2 bases; bases outside gene matches: 5. CDR3 sequence (DNA): TGTGCCTGTCCTAGCGGGAGATTCACAGATACGCAGTATTTT. It codes for CACPSGRFTDTQYF.

Concerning this clone: Other nucleotide sequences in the sample specify the same CDR3. The chain uses TRBV28 and TRBJ1-2; D gene unclear. The germline V gene encodes CDR1 MDHEN and CDR2 SYDVKM. Trimming shortened V by 2 bases and J by 2 bases, and 6 bases separated the two germline ends. The CDR3 is made up of 13 amino acids. This CDR3 is CASSLTVNYGYTF. CDR3 bases: TGTGCCAGCAGTTTAACCGTAAACTATGGCTACACCTTC.

The chain links TRBV4-1 to TRBJ1-4; 8 nucleotides agree with TRBD1. In germline, CDR1 is MGHRA, CDR2 YSYEKL. Unmatched junction bases numbered 16, after V lost 0 bases and J lost 7 bases. The CDR3 length is 19 residues. The CDR3 loop reads CASSQDRRTGRELGEKLFF. CDR3 sequence (DNA): TGCGCCAGCAGCCAAGATCGGAGGACAGGGCGTGAGTTGGGTGAAAAACTGTTTTTT.

This clone appeared a few times. The chain carries TRBV4-1 and TRBJ1-2; maybe TRBD1 (5 bases). V shed 4 bases and J shed 7 bases, with 25 bases lying between them. The CDR3 is made up of 17 amino acids. The germline gives CDR1 MGHRA, CDR2 YSYEKL. CDR3 loop: CASSPPPTGVGDRGYTF. The CDR3 coding sequence is TGCGCCAGCAGCCCGCCCCCCACTGGGGTAGGGGATCGTGGCTACACCTTC.

This clone was observed a handful of times. The V call is TRBV14, the J call TRBJ2-2; D gene ambiguous. The V gene lost 7 bases and the J gene lost 1 base, with 7 bases spanning the gap. Germline values: CDR1 SGHDN, CDR2 FVKESK. The CDR3 loop spans 13 amino acids. The CDR3 region is CASKGLNTGELFF. Here the CDR3 DNA reads TGTGCCAGCAAGGGATTGAACACCGGGGAGCTGTTTTTT.

On this clone itself: A much more abundant neighbour one base away suggests this may be a read error. This chain connects TRBV4-2 to TRBJ2-5; a weak D match, TRBD1 (5 bases). V dropped 3 bases and J dropped 2 bases, with 7 bases sitting between them. In germline, CDR1 is LGHNA, CDR2 YNFKEQ. The CDR3 extends over 13 amino acids. CDR3 residues: CASSQGPQETQYF. The CDR3 DNA follows: TGTGCCAGCAGCCAGGGGCCGCAAGAGACCCAGTACTTC.

This clone showed up just a few times. The rearrangement links TRBV28 to TRBJ1-4; perhaps TRBD1 as D (6 bases). CDR1 is MDHEN and CDR2 is SYDVKM in the germline V gene. The CDR3 consists of 13 residues. V was clipped by 4 bases and J by 8 bases, with 11 bases between them. CDR3 amino acids: CASSSGQYEKLFF. For the CDR3, the DNA is TGTGCCAGCAGTTCCGGACAGTACGAAAAACTGTTTTTT.

The J gene is TRBJ2-5, the V gene TRBV7-2; 10 bases agree with TRBD2. CDR1 and CDR2 (germline): SGHTA, FQGNSA. V lost 5 bases and J lost 5; bases outside the gene matches: 11. CDR3 length: 16 residues. CDR3 residues: CASSPGISGRGETQYF. The CDR3 DNA follows: TGTGCCAGCAGCCCCGGGATAAGCGGGAGGGGCGAGACCCAGTACTTC.

V usage is TRBV19 and J usage is TRBJ2-5; D is possibly TRBD2 (6 bases). The V and J ends lost 3 bases and 4 bases respectively, with 9 bases between them. Looked up from germline, CDR1 is LNHDA and CDR2 is SQIVND (reference sequence). The CDR3 has 13 residues. The CDR3 reads CASSMAAGETQYF. In DNA, the CDR3 is TGTGCCAGTAGTATGGCAGCGGGAGAGACCCAGTACTTC.

The V and J genes are TRBV2 and TRBJ1-5; unclear D gene. In germline, CDR1 is SNHLY, CDR2 FYNNEI. This CDR3 is 14 amino acids long. Trimming stripped 6 bases from V and 5 bases from J, with 14 bases between. CDR3 coding DNA: TGTGCCAGCAGCCCCTCAAGTGGGGATCAGCCCCAGCATTTT. Translated, it gives CASSPSSGDQPQHF.

The chain joins TRBV10-3 to TRBJ2-3; TRBD2 might be the D (6 bases). CDR1 and CDR2 (germline): ENHRY, SYGVKD. Trimming removed 4 bases at V and 2 bases at J, with 10 bases between. The CDR3 is made up of 14 amino acids. CDR3 sequence reads: CAISGGGTTDTQYF. The CDR3 bases are TGTGCCATCAGTGGGGGAGGAACCACAGATACGCAGTATTTT.

The chain has TRBV9 and TRBJ1-3; possible D gene TRBD1, 6 bases. Germline assignment: CDR1 SGDLS and CDR2 YYNGEE. Trimming left V 4 bases short and J 2 bases short, with 16 bases between. This CDR3 has 16 amino acids. DNA for the CDR3: TGTGCCAGCAGCCTGAGGGGGGATCGCACTGGAAACACCATATATTTT. It specifies CASSLRGDRTGNTIYF. The full variable domain, rest sourced from reference TRBV9 and TRBJ1-3, is DSGVTQTPKHLITATGQRVTLRCSPRSGDLSVYWYQQSLDQGLQFLIQYYNGEERAKGNILERFSAQQFPDLHSELNLSSLELGDSALYFCASSLRGDRTGNTIYFGEGSWLTVV.

V and J are TRBV7-3 and TRBJ2-2; 10 bases match TRBD2. V shed 5 bases, J shed 7 bases, and the junction held 13 bases outside the gene matches. Per the germline V gene, CDR1 is SGHTA and CDR2 is FQGTGA. The CDR3 spans 17 residues. The CDR3, as DNA: TGTGCCAGCAGCCTTGCAGCGGGAGGGCGACAGGGCGGGGAGCTGTTTTTT. As protein: CASSLAAGGRQGGELFF.

The J gene is TRBJ2-5, the V gene TRBV25-1; D is possibly TRBD1 or TRBD2 (5 bases each). The J call may be wrong; the DNA end is better matched by TRBJ2-7. The CDR3 extends over 13 amino acids. Per the germline V gene, CDR1 is MGHDK and CDR2 is SYGVNS. CDR3 amino acids: CAPIRDGHYEQYF. The CDR3 DNA reads TGTGCCCCTATCCGGGACGGGCACTACGAGCAGTACTTC.

The J gene is TRBJ2-5, the V gene TRBV7-7; a possible D gene is TRBD2 (7 bases). V was clipped by 3 bases and J by 1 base, with 9 bases between them. Germline V gene data show CDR1 as SSHAT and CDR2 as FNYEAQ (reference sequence). This CDR3 spans 14 amino acids. CDR3 region: CASSLGGAQETQYF. The DNA for the CDR3 is TGTGCCAGCAGCTTGGGGGGGGCCCAAGAGACCCAGTACTTC.

As to this clone: The sample carries other DNA sequences with the same CDR3. The V and J genes are TRBV11-2 and TRBJ1-5; D unclear. Trimming pared 3 bases from V and 5 bases from J, leaving 8 bases between. Germline CDR1 is SGHAT and CDR2 is FQNNGV. CDR3 length: 13 residues. CDR3 sequence (DNA): TGTGCCAGCAGCTTGACCGGTGATCAGCCCCAGCATTTT. Translated: CASSLTGDQPQHF.

J is TRBJ2-5 and V is TRBV14, with 14 bases lining up with TRBD2. Germline V gives CDR1 SGHDN, CDR2 FVKESK. This CDR3 has 17 amino acids. V shed 4 bases, J shed 4 bases, and the junction held 8 bases outside the gene matches. As DNA, the CDR3 is TGTGCCAGCAGCCCCAGAACCGGGACTAGCGGGAGAGAGACCCAGTACTTC. Its translation: CASSPRTGTSGRETQYF.

The chain uses TRBV6-5 and TRBJ1-5, with 7 positions matching TRBD1. This CDR3 spans 13 amino acids. The germline gives CDR1 MNHEY, CDR2 SVGAGI. With 8 bases clipped from V and 7 bases from J, the junction kept 8 bases outside the gene matches. CDR3 region: CASGAGGYQPQHF. Written as DNA, the CDR3 is TGTGCCAGCGGAGCAGGGGGATACCAGCCCCAGCATTTT.